This T cell receptor (beta chain) stems from a study of T-cell memory formation after mild COVID-19. The CDR3 consists of 13 residues. With 7 bases removed from V and 5 bases from J, the gap between germline ends came to 17 bases. The germline CDR1 and CDR2 sequences are SQVTM and ANQGSEA. TCRdb ran MiXCR on the 5' RACE reads and lists one entry per CDR3 protein. The data contain 550,000 to 700,000 distinct CDR3 sequences, around 16% of them seen just once; the ten biggest clones take up roughly 7.7%. Specimen: PBMCs or a T cell subset sorted from them (not recorded which). The V call is TRBV29-1, the J call TRBJ2-5; perhaps TRBD2 as D (6 bases). The receptor was derived from an adult woman who had mild COVID-19 (a few samples of this study predate the infection). Cell type and time point are not known. CDR3 sequence (DNA): TGCAGCGCCGCGACTAGGGGTACGGAGACCCAGTACTTC. Protein sequence: CSAATRGTETQYF. The whole variable domain, filled in from reference TRBV29-1 and TRBJ2-5, reads SAVISQKPSRDICQRGTSLTIQCQVDSQVTMMFWYRQQPGQSLTLIATANQGSEATYESGFVIDKFPISRPNLTFSTLTVSNMSPEDSSIYLCSAATRGTETQYFGPGTRLLVL.